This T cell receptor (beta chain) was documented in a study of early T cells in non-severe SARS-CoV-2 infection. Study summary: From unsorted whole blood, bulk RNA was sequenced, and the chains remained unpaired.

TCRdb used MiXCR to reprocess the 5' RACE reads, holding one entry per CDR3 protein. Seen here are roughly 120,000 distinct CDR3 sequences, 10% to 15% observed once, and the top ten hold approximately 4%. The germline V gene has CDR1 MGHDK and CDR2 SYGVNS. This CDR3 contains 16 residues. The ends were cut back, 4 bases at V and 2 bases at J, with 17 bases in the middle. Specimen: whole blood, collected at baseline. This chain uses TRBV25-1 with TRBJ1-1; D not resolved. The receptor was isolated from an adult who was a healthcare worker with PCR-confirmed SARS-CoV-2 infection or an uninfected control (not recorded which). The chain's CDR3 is CASSGGQVLLNTEAFF. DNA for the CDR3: TGTGCCAGCAGTGGTGGGCAGGTCCTTTTAAACACTGAAGCTTTCTTT.